This T cell receptor beta chain was identified in a study of cytomegalovirus exposure and HLA in healthy donors. At the level of the study: The 95 to 150 validation repertoires, a later analysis reported, used the same platform as the approximately 700 first-cohort repertoires.

Study-level points and caveats: The finding came from a later analysis; first-cohort TCR clusters tended to co-occur in the approximately 120 validation repertoires. Confirmation was obtained in vitro that a few CMV-associated chains are specific for CMV antigens.

This table comes from immunoSEQ multiplex PCR, and its TCRdb copy is limited to in-frame clones, with some not included. The sample includes some 100,000 clones, around 88% of them seen just once. Of note for this clone: What it recognizes is unknown.

The CDR3 loop spans 13 amino acids. V dropped 7 bases and J dropped 6 bases, with 13 bases sitting between them. The germline gives CDR1 SGHNT, CDR2 YENEEA. The material sequenced was PBMCs. This TCR was sampled from a man between 18 and 29 years old in good health and CMV-seronegative. This rearrangement joins TRBV11-3 to TRBJ2-1; D might be TRBD2 (5 bases). CDR3 amino acids: CASTPGGRNEQFF. The CDR3 DNA is TGTGCCAGCACCCCAGGCGGGCGCAATGAGCAGTTCTTC. Complete variable domain (other parts from reference TRBV11-3 and TRBJ2-1): EAGVVQSPRYKIIEKKQPVAFWCNPISGHNTLYWYLQNLGQGPELLIRYENEEAVDDSQLPKDRFSAERLKGVDSTLKIQPAELGDSAVYLCASTPGGRNEQFFGPGTRLTVL.